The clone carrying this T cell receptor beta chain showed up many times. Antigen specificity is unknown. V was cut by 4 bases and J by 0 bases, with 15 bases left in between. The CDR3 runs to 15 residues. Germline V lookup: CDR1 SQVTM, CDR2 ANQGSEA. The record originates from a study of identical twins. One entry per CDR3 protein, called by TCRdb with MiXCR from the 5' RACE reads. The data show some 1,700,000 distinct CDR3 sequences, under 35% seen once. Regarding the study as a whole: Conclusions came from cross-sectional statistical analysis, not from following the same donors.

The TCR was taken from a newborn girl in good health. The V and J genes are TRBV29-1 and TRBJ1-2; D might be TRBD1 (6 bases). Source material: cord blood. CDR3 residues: CSVGPGAKANYGYTF. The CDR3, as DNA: TGCAGCGTTGGACCGGGGGCGAAAGCTAACTATGGCTACACCTTC.